These T cell receptor beta chains were read from a single sample in a study of T cells in Graves' hyperthyroidism and ophthalmopathy. TCRdb reanalysed the multiplex PCR reads using MiXCR and keeps one entry per CDR3 protein. The sample yields approximately 46,000 distinct CDR3 sequences, around 45% seen once. Sequenced material: peripheral blood or thyroid tissue (not recorded which). These receptors were collected from a woman aged 50 to 60 with Graves' hyperthyroidism. The CDR3 runs from the conserved cysteine through the conserved F or W. Fields, in order: CDR3 DNA, CDR3 protein, V gene, clone size, J gene, D gene. The D gene is left open where the match is weak. Part of the rows lack a size; the others show once, few, many or a class for expanded clones.

CDR3 DNA: TGTGCCTGGAGTGGGGCAGCGAATAGCAATCAGCCCCAGCATTTT; CDR3 protein: CAWSGAANSNQPQHF; V gene: TRBV30; clone size: NA; J gene: TRBJ1-5; D gene: NA
CDR3 DNA: TGTGCCAGCACCTGGGGAGATACGCAGTATTTT; CDR3 protein: CASTWGDTQYF; V gene: TRBV25-1; clone size: many; J gene: TRBJ2-3; D gene: NA
CDR3 DNA: TGCAGTGCTAGAGAGGACAGGCAGAATTCACCCCTCCACTTT; CDR3 protein: CSAREDRQNSPLHF; V gene: TRBV20-1; clone size: medium-sized; J gene: TRBJ1-6; D gene: TRBD1
CDR3 DNA: TGCGCCAGCAGTGAGTCACCCCAAGAGACCCAGTACTTC; CDR3 protein: CASSESPQETQYF; V gene: TRBV5-1; clone size: many; J gene: TRBJ2-5; D gene: NA
CDR3 DNA: TGCAGTGCTATGATAGGGACGGCCTATGGCTACACCTTC; CDR3 protein: CSAMIGTAYGYTF; V gene: TRBV20-1; clone size: NA; J gene: TRBJ1-2; D gene: NA
CDR3 DNA: TGTGCCGGCAGCTTAGTGGCGGGAGGTACCGGGGAGCTGTTTTTT; CDR3 protein: CAGSLVAGGTGELFF; V gene: TRBV7-6; clone size: NA; J gene: TRBJ2-2; D gene: TRBD2
CDR3 DNA: TGCAGTGCTCCCGCGGGACTAGTGGCCGCGAACACCGGGGAGCTGTTTTTT; CDR3 protein: CSAPAGLVAANTGELFF; V gene: TRBV20-1; clone size: many; J gene: TRBJ2-2; D gene: TRBD2
CDR3 DNA: TGCAGCGTGGGAGGACAGTCCACTCTGGGAAACACCATATATTTT; CDR3 protein: CSVGGQSTLGNTIYF; V gene: TRBV29-1; clone size: NA; J gene: TRBJ1-3; D gene: NA
CDR3 DNA: TGCAGTGCTAGGTTCCTTGGCGGGAGGATCAAAGAGACCCAGTACTTC; CDR3 protein: CSARFLGGRIKETQYF; V gene: TRBV20-1; clone size: many; J gene: TRBJ2-5; D gene: TRBD2
CDR3 DNA: TGTGCCAGCAGCTTGGCCGGGGAAACCGACGAGCAGTACTTC; CDR3 protein: CASSLAGETDEQYF; V gene: TRBV5-6; clone size: NA; J gene: TRBJ2-7; D gene: NA
CDR3 DNA: TGTGCCAGCAGCTCCACTAGCGGGAGCTACAATGAGCAGTTCTTC; CDR3 protein: CASSSTSGSYNEQFF; V gene: TRBV7-2; clone size: few; J gene: TRBJ2-1; D gene: TRBD2
CDR3 DNA: TGTGCCAGTAGTACCCTACAGGGCCGCTCTGAGCAGTTCTTC; CDR3 protein: CASSTLQGRSEQFF; V gene: TRBV19; clone size: NA; J gene: TRBJ2-1; D gene: NA
CDR3 DNA: TGTGCCAGCAGCTTGACTAGCGGGAGTGGCACAGATACGCAGTATTTT; CDR3 protein: CASSLTSGSGTDTQYF; V gene: TRBV7-2; clone size: NA; J gene: TRBJ2-3; D gene: TRBD2
CDR3 DNA: TGTGCCAGCAGCTCCCGGGAGTTCTACGAGCAGTACTTC; CDR3 protein: CASSSREFYEQYF; V gene: TRBV7-9; clone size: many; J gene: TRBJ2-7; D gene: NA
CDR3 DNA: TGTGCCAGCAGCTTAGCCCCCGTTTACACAGATACGCAGTATTTT; CDR3 protein: CASSLAPVYTDTQYF; V gene: TRBV11-2; clone size: few; J gene: TRBJ2-3; D gene: NA
CDR3 DNA: TGTGCCAGCAGTTACCGAGTGCTTAACTATGGCTACACCTTC; CDR3 protein: CASSYRVLNYGYTF; V gene: TRBV6-2/TRBV6-3; clone size: many; J gene: TRBJ1-2; D gene: NA
CDR3 DNA: TGCAGTGCTAAACGGGAGGGGAACACCGGGGAGCTGTACTTC; CDR3 protein: CSAKREGNTGELYF; V gene: TRBV20-1; clone size: NA; J gene: TRBJ2-7; D gene: TRBD2
CDR3 DNA: TGCAGCGCATCCGGGACTAGCGGGATTCCCCCCTACGAGCAGTACTTC; CDR3 protein: CSASGTSGIPPYEQYF; V gene: TRBV29-1; clone size: NA; J gene: TRBJ2-7; D gene: TRBD2
CDR3 DNA: TGCGCCAGCAGGGACGGAGCGGGAGGAGAGACCCAGTACTTC; CDR3 protein: CASRDGAGGETQYF; V gene: TRBV10-2; clone size: NA; J gene: TRBJ2-5; D gene: TRBD2
CDR3 DNA: TGTGCCAGCAGTCTACAGAACAATCAGCCCCAGCATTTT; CDR3 protein: CASSLQNNQPQHF; V gene: TRBV12-3/TRBV12-4; clone size: many; J gene: TRBJ1-5; D gene: NA
CDR3 DNA: TGTGCCAGCAGCCAAGATCTAATTACAGGGTCACCCTACGAGCAGTACTTC; CDR3 protein: CASSQDLITGSPYEQYF; V gene: TRBV14; clone size: many; J gene: TRBJ2-7; D gene: NA
CDR3 DNA: TGTGCCAGCAAACAAGCGGGAGGGGTCGAGCAGTACTTC; CDR3 protein: CASKQAGGVEQYF; V gene: TRBV13; clone size: medium-sized; J gene: TRBJ2-7; D gene: TRBD2
CDR3 DNA: TGCGCCAGCAGCTACCGGGACTTCTTTTCTATGAACACTGAAGCTTTCTTT; CDR3 protein: CASSYRDFFSMNTEAFF; V gene: TRBV7-2; clone size: NA; J gene: TRBJ1-1; D gene: NA
CDR3 DNA: TGCGCCAGCAGCTTGCGGACAGGGGTGTACGAGCAGTACTTC; CDR3 protein: CASSLRTGVYEQYF; V gene: TRBV5-1; clone size: NA; J gene: TRBJ2-7; D gene: TRBD1
CDR3 DNA: TGCGCCAGCAGCTTGGGGACAGTCTCCTACGAGCAGTACTTC; CDR3 protein: CASSLGTVSYEQYF; V gene: TRBV5-1; clone size: NA; J gene: TRBJ2-7; D gene: NA
CDR3 DNA: TGTGCCAGCAGTGCTACTCCCCAGGACCGCTATGGCTACACCTTC; CDR3 protein: CASSATPQDRYGYTF; V gene: TRBV25-1; clone size: NA; J gene: TRBJ1-2; D gene: NA
CDR3 DNA: TGTGCCAGCAGCTTTCAATCAGGGGGAGATACGCAGTATTTT; CDR3 protein: CASSFQSGGDTQYF; V gene: TRBV7-2; clone size: many; J gene: TRBJ2-3; D gene: TRBD1
CDR3 DNA: TGTGCCAGCAGCTTAGGTGCTAGTCTCCAAGAGACCCAGTACTTC; CDR3 protein: CASSLGASLQETQYF; V gene: TRBV7-2; clone size: many; J gene: TRBJ2-5; D gene: NA
CDR3 DNA: TGTGCCAGCAGCAGTCGGCCCCAGCATTTT; CDR3 protein: CASSSRPQHF; V gene: TRBV13; clone size: NA; J gene: TRBJ1-5; D gene: NA
CDR3 DNA: TGTGCCAGCAGTGAATATGCCCGGGGCTCTGGGGCCAACGTCCTGACTTTC; CDR3 protein: CASSEYARGSGANVLTF; V gene: TRBV25-1; clone size: once; J gene: TRBJ2-6; D gene: NA
CDR3 DNA: TGCAGCGTTGAGATGGGGGGAGGTCAGCCCCAGCATTTT; CDR3 protein: CSVEMGGGQPQHF; V gene: TRBV29-1; clone size: many; J gene: TRBJ1-5; D gene: NA
CDR3 DNA: TGTGCTAGCGGCCAACTAGGACAGGGGGTATATTCACCCCCCCACTTT; CDR3 protein: CASGQLGQGVYSPPHF; V gene: TRBV5-6; clone size: NA; J gene: TRBJ1-6; D gene: TRBD1
CDR3 DNA: TGTGCCAGCAGCCAGGAGGGGACACTTGGAAACACCATATATTTT; CDR3 protein: CASSQEGTLGNTIYF; V gene: TRBV7-8; clone size: NA; J gene: TRBJ1-3; D gene: NA
CDR3 DNA: TGTGCCGGCAGTTTGATGGGGGCTATCGGATTACCCTACGAGCAGTACTTC; CDR3 protein: CAGSLMGAIGLPYEQYF; V gene: TRBV6-5; clone size: NA; J gene: TRBJ2-7; D gene: NA
CDR3 DNA: TGTGCCAGCAGCCTTAGCGGGAGTGAGCAGTACTTC; CDR3 protein: CASSLSGSEQYF; V gene: TRBV7-6; clone size: NA; J gene: TRBJ2-7; D gene: TRBD2
CDR3 DNA: TGTGCCATCAGGGATGGAGGGGAGCGGTACTTC; CDR3 protein: CAIRDGGERYF; V gene: TRBV10-3; clone size: NA; J gene: TRBJ2-7; D gene: NA
CDR3 DNA: TGTGCCAGCAGCCCCGGACAGGGTTGGGAGCAGTACTTC; CDR3 protein: CASSPGQGWEQYF; V gene: TRBV7-8; clone size: NA; J gene: TRBJ2-7; D gene: TRBD1
CDR3 DNA: TGTGCCAGCAGCCAATCCCCAGAGGTCCGCGAGCAGTACTTC; CDR3 protein: CASSQSPEVREQYF; V gene: TRBV2; clone size: NA; J gene: TRBJ2-7; D gene: NA
CDR3 DNA: TGCAGTGATAGCCGGCGGGGGTCAACCTACGAGCAGTACTTC; CDR3 protein: CSDSRRGSTYEQYF; V gene: TRBV20-1; clone size: many; J gene: TRBJ2-7; D gene: TRBD2
CDR3 DNA: TGTGCCAGCAGCCAAGTTGGAGATATAGAGACCCAGTACTTC; CDR3 protein: CASSQVGDIETQYF; V gene: TRBV14; clone size: many; J gene: TRBJ2-5; D gene: NA
CDR3 DNA: TGCAGTGCTATCGACAGGCGGGCAGGGTTCGAGACCCAGTACTTC; CDR3 protein: CSAIDRRAGFETQYF; V gene: TRBV20-1; clone size: NA; J gene: TRBJ2-5; D gene: NA
CDR3 DNA: TGTGCCAGCACTGTAGACAGGGATCGTCAGCCCCAGCATTTT; CDR3 protein: CASTVDRDRQPQHF; V gene: TRBV2; clone size: NA; J gene: TRBJ1-5; D gene: TRBD1
CDR3 DNA: TGCAGCGTCCTTGGACAGGCCGCGGCCACTGAAGCTTTCTTT; CDR3 protein: CSVLGQAAATEAFF; V gene: TRBV29-1; clone size: medium-sized; J gene: TRBJ1-1; D gene: TRBD1
CDR3 DNA: TGTGCCAGCAGTTCTTGGACAGGGGATTTCCAAGAGACCCAGTACTTC; CDR3 protein: CASSSWTGDFQETQYF; V gene: TRBV28; clone size: many; J gene: TRBJ2-5; D gene: TRBD1
CDR3 DNA: TGTGCCAGTAGTGTCAGCGGACGCTCCTACGAGCAGTACTTC; CDR3 protein: CASSVSGRSYEQYF; V gene: TRBV19; clone size: NA; J gene: TRBJ2-7; D gene: NA
CDR3 DNA: TGTGCCATCAGTGAGTCGGACACCATATATTTT; CDR3 protein: CAISESDTIYF; V gene: TRBV10-3; clone size: few; J gene: TRBJ1-3; D gene: NA
CDR3 DNA: TGTGCCAGCAGCTCAGGGACAGACCAGCGAGAGACCCAGTACTTC; CDR3 protein: CASSSGTDQRETQYF; V gene: TRBV7-9; clone size: many; J gene: TRBJ2-5; D gene: TRBD1
CDR3 DNA: TGTGCCAGCAGCTCCGGACAGAGCTACGAGCAGTACTTC; CDR3 protein: CASSSGQSYEQYF; V gene: TRBV7-8; clone size: NA; J gene: TRBJ2-7; D gene: NA
CDR3 DNA: TGCAGTGCTAGAGATGGGACTAGCGGGAGTAGGGAGCTGTTTTTT; CDR3 protein: CSARDGTSGSRELFF; V gene: TRBV20-1; clone size: NA; J gene: TRBJ2-2; D gene: TRBD2
CDR3 DNA: TGTGCCAGCAGCCCTGGGACAGGGGTGACTGAAGCTTTCTTT; CDR3 protein: CASSPGTGVTEAFF; V gene: TRBV7-2; clone size: many; J gene: TRBJ1-1; D gene: TRBD1
CDR3 DNA: TGCAGTTCCACCGGGACAGGGGAGGGTCAGCCCCAGCATTTT; CDR3 protein: CSSTGTGEGQPQHF; V gene: TRBV20-1; clone size: NA; J gene: TRBJ1-5; D gene: TRBD1